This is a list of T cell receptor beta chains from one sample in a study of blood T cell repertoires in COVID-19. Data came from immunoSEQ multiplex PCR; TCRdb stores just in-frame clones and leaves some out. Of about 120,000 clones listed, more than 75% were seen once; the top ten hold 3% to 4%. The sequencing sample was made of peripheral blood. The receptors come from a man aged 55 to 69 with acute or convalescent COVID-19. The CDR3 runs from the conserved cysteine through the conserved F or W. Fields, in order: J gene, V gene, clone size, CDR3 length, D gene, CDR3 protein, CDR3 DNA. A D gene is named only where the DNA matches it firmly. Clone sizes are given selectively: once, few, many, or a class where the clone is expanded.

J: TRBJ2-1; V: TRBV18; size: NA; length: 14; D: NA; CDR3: CASSPPADRNEQFF; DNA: TGTGCCAGCTCACCTCCAGCGGACAGAAATGAGCAGTTCTTC
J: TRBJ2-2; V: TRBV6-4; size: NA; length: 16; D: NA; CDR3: CASSDSGSGRTGELFF; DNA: TGTGCCAGCAGTGACTCAGGGAGCGGGCGAACCGGGGAGCTGTTTTTT
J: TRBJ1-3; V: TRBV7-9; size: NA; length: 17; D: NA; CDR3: CASSLTLGGTSGNTIYF; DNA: TGTGCCAGCAGCTTGACGCTGGGGGGAACCTCTGGAAACACCATATATTTT
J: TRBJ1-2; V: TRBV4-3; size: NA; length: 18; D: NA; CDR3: CASSPGPSGSQGYYGYTF; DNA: TGCGCCAGCAGCCCCGGCCCCTCGGGCTCACAGGGATACTATGGCTACACCTTC
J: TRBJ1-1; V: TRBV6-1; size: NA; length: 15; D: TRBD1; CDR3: CASSERQGQNTEAFF; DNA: TGTGCCAGCAGTGAGAGACAGGGTCAGAACACTGAAGCTTTCTTT
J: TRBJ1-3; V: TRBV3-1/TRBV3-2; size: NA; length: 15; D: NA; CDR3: CASSHQGGVGNTIYF; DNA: TGTGCCAGCAGCCACCAAGGGGGTGTTGGAAACACCATATATTTT
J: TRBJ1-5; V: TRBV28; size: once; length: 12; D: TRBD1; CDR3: CASRTGPSPQHF; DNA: TGTGCCAGCAGGACAGGGCCATCGCCCCAGCATTTT
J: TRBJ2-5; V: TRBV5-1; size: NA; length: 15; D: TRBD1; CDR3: CASSLGTGVRETQYF; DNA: TGCGCCAGCAGCTTGGGGACAGGGGTCCGAGAGACCCAGTACTTC
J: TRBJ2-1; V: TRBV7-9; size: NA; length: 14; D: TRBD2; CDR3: CASSPGAGVYEQFF; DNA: TGTGCCAGCAGCCCAGGAGCGGGGGTATATGAGCAGTTCTTC
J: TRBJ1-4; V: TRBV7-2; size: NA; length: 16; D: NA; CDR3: CASSFPRSKMKEKLFF; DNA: TGTGCCAGCAGCTTCCCCAGGTCGAAGATGAAGGAAAAACTGTTTTTT
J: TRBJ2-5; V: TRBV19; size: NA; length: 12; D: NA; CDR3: CASHREGETQYF; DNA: TGTGCCAGTCACAGGGAAGGAGAGACCCAGTACTTC
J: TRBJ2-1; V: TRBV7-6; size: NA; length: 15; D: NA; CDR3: CASSLIGGSFNEQFF; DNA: TGTGCCAGCAGCTTAATTGGCGGGTCCTTTAATGAGCAGTTCTTC
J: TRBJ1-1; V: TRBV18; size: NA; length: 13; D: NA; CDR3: CASSPPTIRRAFF; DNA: TGTGCCAGCTCACCACCCACTATCCGGCGAGCTTTCTTT
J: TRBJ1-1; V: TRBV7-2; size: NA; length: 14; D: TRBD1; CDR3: CASSFGQANTEAFF; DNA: TGTGCCAGCAGCTTCGGACAGGCAAACACTGAAGCTTTCTTT
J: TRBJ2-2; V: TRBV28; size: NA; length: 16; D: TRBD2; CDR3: CASRTRLAGNTGELFF; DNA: TGTGCCAGCAGGACAAGACTAGCAGGCAACACCGGGGAGCTGTTTTTT
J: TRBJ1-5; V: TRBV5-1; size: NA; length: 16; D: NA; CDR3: CASSLSGDLSNQPQHF; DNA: TGCGCCAGCAGCCTGAGCGGCGACCTTAGCAATCAGCCCCAGCATTTT
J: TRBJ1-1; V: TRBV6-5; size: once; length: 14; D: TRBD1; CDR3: CASSRTGLNTEAFF; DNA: TGTGCCAGCAGTCGGACAGGTCTGAACACTGAAGCTTTCTTT
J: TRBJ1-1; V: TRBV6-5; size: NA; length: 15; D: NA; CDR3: CASSYGGHMNTEAFF; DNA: TGTGCCAGCAGTTACGGGGGCCACATGAACACTGAAGCTTTCTTT
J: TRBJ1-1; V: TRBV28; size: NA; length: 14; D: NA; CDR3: CASSWTAGNTEAFF; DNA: TGTGCCAGCAGTTGGACCGCGGGGAACACTGAAGCTTTCTTT
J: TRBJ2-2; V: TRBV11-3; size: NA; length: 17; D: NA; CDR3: CASSLDQTSGRSGELFF; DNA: TGTGCCAGCAGCTTAGATCAAACGAGCGGTCGCTCCGGGGAGCTGTTTTTT
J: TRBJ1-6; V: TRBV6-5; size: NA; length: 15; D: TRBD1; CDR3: CASSYWQGAQMALHF; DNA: TGTGCCAGCAGTTACTGGCAGGGGGCGCAAATGGCCCTCCACTTT
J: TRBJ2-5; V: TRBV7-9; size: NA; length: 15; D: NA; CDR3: CASSFGRLLQETQYF; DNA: TGTGCCAGCAGCTTTGGTAGACTCCTCCAAGAGACCCAGTACTTC
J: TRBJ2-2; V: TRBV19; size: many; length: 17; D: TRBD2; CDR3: CASSIELAGLFTGELFF; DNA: TGTGCCAGTAGTATAGAACTAGCGGGCTTATTCACCGGGGAGCTGTTTTTT
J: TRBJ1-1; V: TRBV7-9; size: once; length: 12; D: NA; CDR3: CASSDRGAEAFF; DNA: TGTGCCAGCAGCGACCGGGGGGCTGAAGCTTTCTTT
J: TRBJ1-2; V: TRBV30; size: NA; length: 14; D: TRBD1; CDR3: CAWAGTGSIYGYTF; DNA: TGTGCCTGGGCCGGGACAGGGTCAATTTACGGCTACACCTTC
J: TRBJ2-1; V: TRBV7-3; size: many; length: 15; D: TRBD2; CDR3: CASSSPGLATNEQFF; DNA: TGTGCCAGCAGCTCCCCGGGACTAGCAACCAATGAGCAGTTCTTC
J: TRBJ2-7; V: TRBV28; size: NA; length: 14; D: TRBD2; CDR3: CATERSGNTYEQYF; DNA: TGTGCCACCGAAAGGAGCGGGAATACCTACGAGCAGTACTTC
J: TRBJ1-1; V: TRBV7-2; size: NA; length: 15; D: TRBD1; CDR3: CASSSPGQLNTEAFF; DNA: TGTGCCAGCAGCTCACCGGGACAGCTGAACACTGAAGCTTTCTTT
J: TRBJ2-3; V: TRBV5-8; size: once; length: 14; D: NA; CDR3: CASSLGAMLDTQYF; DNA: TGTGCCAGCAGCTTGGGGGCCATGTTAGATACGCAGTATTTT
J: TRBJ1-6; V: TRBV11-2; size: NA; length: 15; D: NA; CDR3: CASSPTGGYNSPLHF; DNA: TGTGCCAGCAGCCCCACCGGGGGTTATAATTCACCCCTCCACTTT
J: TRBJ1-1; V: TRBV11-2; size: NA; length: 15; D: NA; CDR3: CASSSQVGGPTEAFF; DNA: TGTGCCAGCAGCTCCCAAGTGGGGGGGCCGACTGAAGCTTTCTTT
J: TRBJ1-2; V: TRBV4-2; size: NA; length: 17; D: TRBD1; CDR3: CASSQDVRTGVNYGYTF; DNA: TGTGCCAGCAGCCAAGATGTAAGGACAGGGGTTAACTATGGCTACACCTTC
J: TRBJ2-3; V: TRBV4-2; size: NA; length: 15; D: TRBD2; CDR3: CASSQMTSGTDTQYF; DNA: TGTGCCAGCAGCCAGATGACTAGCGGCACAGATACGCAGTATTTT
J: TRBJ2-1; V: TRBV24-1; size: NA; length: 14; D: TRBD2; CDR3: CATSDASGRYEQFF; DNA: TGTGCCACCAGTGACGCTAGCGGGAGATATGAGCAGTTCTTC
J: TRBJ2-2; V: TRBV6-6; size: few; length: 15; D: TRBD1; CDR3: CASSDSGTGAGELFF; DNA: TGTGCCAGCAGTGATTCCGGGACAGGGGCCGGGGAGCTGTTTTTT
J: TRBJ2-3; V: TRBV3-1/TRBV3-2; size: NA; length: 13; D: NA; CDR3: CASSQVFGSTQYF; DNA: TGTGCCAGCAGCCAAGTCTTCGGGAGCACGCAGTATTTT
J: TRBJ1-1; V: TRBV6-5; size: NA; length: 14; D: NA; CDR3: CASSSLRAGTEAFF; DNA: TGTGCCAGCAGTTCCCTAAGGGCGGGGACTGAAGCTTTCTTT
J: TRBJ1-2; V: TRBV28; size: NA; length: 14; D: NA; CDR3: CASSPYEANYGYTF; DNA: TGTGCCAGCAGTCCCTACGAAGCTAACTATGGCTACACCTTC
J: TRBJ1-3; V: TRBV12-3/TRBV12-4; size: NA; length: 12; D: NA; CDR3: CASSVLGNTIYF; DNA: TGTGCCAGCAGTGTTCTAGGAAACACCATATATTTT
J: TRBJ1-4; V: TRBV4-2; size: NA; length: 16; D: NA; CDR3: CASSQGVTDSNEKLFF; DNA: TGTGCCAGCAGCCAGGGTGTGACGGACAGTAATGAAAAACTGTTTTTT